The rows below give T cell receptor beta chains drawn from one sample of a study of shared clonotypes between healthy human individuals. Clones were read by immunoSEQ multiplex PCR, and TCRdb kept only the in-frame ones, dropping some. Among some 2.4 million clones listed, roughly 93% were seen once. Sequencing used naive CD4+ T cells from PBMCs. These receptors came from a young man in good health. Some clones in this sample may be carry-over from other donors' samples. The CDR3 runs from the conserved cysteine through the conserved F or W. Fields, in order: clone size, J gene, V gene, D gene, CDR3 protein, CDR3 DNA. A D gene is named only where the DNA matches it firmly. Clone sizes are given selectively: once, few, many, or a class where the clone is expanded.

abundance: .
j_gene: TRBJ2-7
v_gene: TRBV10-1
d_gene: .
CDR3aa: CASSGQPSYEQYF
CDR3nt: TGCGCCAGCAGTGGACAGCCCTCCTACGAGCAGTACTTC

abundance: .
j_gene: TRBJ2-6
v_gene: TRBV7-9
d_gene: .
CDR3aa: CASGTSGASGANVLTF
CDR3nt: TGTGCCAGCGGAACGTCAGGGGCCTCTGGGGCCAACGTCCTGACTTTC

abundance: .
j_gene: TRBJ2-1
v_gene: TRBV7-2
d_gene: .
CDR3aa: CASSLSGHEQFF
CDR3nt: TGTGCCAGCAGCTTAAGTGGGCATGAGCAGTTCTTC

abundance: .
j_gene: TRBJ1-2
v_gene: TRBV2
d_gene: TRBD1
CDR3aa: CATQRTGYGYTF
CDR3nt: TGTGCCACCCAACGGACAGGGTATGGCTACACCTTC

abundance: .
j_gene: TRBJ1-5
v_gene: TRBV6-1
d_gene: TRBD1
CDR3aa: CASSVRDRENQPQHF
CDR3nt: TGTGCCAGCAGTGTCCGGGACAGGGAGAATCAGCCCCAGCATTTT

abundance: .
j_gene: TRBJ2-3
v_gene: TRBV19
d_gene: .
CDR3aa: CASRSSGLTDTQYF
CDR3nt: TGTGCCAGTAGATCCAGCGGCCTCACAGATACGCAGTATTTT

abundance: .
j_gene: TRBJ2-3
v_gene: TRBV4-1
d_gene: .
CDR3aa: CASSQDQTDTQYF
CDR3nt: TGCGCCAGCAGCCAAGATCAAACAGATACGCAGTATTTT

abundance: .
j_gene: TRBJ1-6
v_gene: TRBV6-5
d_gene: .
CDR3aa: CASRVHGILNSPLHF
CDR3nt: TGTGCCAGCAGGGTACATGGTATACTTAATTCACCCCTCCACTTT

abundance: .
j_gene: TRBJ1-1
v_gene: TRBV5-1
d_gene: .
CDR3aa: CASSLVGADTEAFF
CDR3nt: TGCGCCAGCAGCTTGGTAGGGGCGGACACTGAAGCTTTCTTT

abundance: .
j_gene: TRBJ2-1
v_gene: TRBV5-4
d_gene: .
CDR3aa: CASSPTGFEQFF
CDR3nt: TGTGCCAGCAGCCCGACAGGCTTTGAGCAGTTCTTC

abundance: once
j_gene: TRBJ2-1
v_gene: TRBV5-1
d_gene: .
CDR3aa: CASSPELFFNEQFF
CDR3nt: TGCGCCAGCAGCCCCGAGCTTTTCTTCAATGAGCAGTTCTTC

abundance: .
j_gene: TRBJ2-5
v_gene: TRBV5-6
d_gene: .
CDR3aa: CASSLAPIGETQYF
CDR3nt: TGTGCCAGCAGCTTAGCACCAATAGGGGAGACCCAGTACTTC

abundance: .
j_gene: TRBJ1-1
v_gene: TRBV30
d_gene: .
CDR3aa: CAWSLGGRGTEAFF
CDR3nt: TGTGCCTGGAGTTTGGGGGGGCGCGGCACTGAAGCTTTCTTT

abundance: .
j_gene: TRBJ2-1
v_gene: TRBV30
d_gene: TRBD2
CDR3aa: CAWSPASGRNNEQFF
CDR3nt: TGTGCCTGGAGTCCCGCTAGCGGGAGGAACAATGAGCAGTTCTTC

abundance: .
j_gene: TRBJ1-4
v_gene: TRBV10-3
d_gene: TRBD1
CDR3aa: CAISGTGTNEKLFF
CDR3nt: TGTGCCATCTCCGGGACAGGTACTAATGAAAAACTGTTTTTT

abundance: .
j_gene: TRBJ2-7
v_gene: TRBV7-9
d_gene: TRBD2
CDR3aa: CASSYPTSGSNTFNYEQYF
CDR3nt: TGTGCCAGCAGTTACCCGACTAGCGGGAGCAATACGTTTAACTACGAGCAGTACTTC

abundance: .
j_gene: TRBJ1-1
v_gene: TRBV5-5
d_gene: .
CDR3aa: CASSLLSRPLTEAFF
CDR3nt: TGTGCCAGCAGCTTGTTGTCCAGGCCCCTGACTGAAGCTTTCTTT

abundance: .
j_gene: TRBJ2-5
v_gene: TRBV9
d_gene: TRBD1
CDR3aa: CASSASADRAQETQYF
CDR3nt: TGTGCCAGCAGCGCCTCAGCGGACAGGGCCCAAGAGACCCAGTACTTC